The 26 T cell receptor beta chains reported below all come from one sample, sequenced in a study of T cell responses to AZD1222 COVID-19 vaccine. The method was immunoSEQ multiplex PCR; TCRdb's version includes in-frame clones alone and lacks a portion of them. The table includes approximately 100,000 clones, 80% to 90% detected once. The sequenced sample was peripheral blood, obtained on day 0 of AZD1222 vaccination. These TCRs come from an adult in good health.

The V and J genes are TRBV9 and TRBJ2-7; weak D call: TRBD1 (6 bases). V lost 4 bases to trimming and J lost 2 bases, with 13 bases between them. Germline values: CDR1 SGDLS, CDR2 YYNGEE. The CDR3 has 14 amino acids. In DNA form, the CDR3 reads TGTGCCAGCAGCCCCCGGGACACTACCTACGAGCAGTACTTC. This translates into CASSPRDTTYEQYF.

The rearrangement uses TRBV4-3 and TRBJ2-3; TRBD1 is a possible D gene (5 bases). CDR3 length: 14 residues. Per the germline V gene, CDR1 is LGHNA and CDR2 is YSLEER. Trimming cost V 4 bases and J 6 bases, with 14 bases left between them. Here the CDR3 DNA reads TGCGCCAGCAGCCCATCAGGGTGGGTGGATACGCAGTATTTT. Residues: CASSPSGWVDTQYF.

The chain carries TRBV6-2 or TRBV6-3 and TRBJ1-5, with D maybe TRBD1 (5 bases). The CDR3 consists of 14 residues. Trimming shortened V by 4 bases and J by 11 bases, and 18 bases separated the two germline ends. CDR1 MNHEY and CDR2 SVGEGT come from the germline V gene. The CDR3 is CASSSAGGKTAQHF. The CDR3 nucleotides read TGTGCCAGCAGTTCCGCGGGGGGGAAGACGGCCCAGCATTTT.

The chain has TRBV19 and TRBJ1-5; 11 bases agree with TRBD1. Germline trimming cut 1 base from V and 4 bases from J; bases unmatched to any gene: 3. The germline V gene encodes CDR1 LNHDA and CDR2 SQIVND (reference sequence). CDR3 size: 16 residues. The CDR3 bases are TGTGCCAGTAGTATAGCCGGGACAGGGGGGAATCAGCCCCAGCATTTT. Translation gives CASSIAGTGGNQPQHF.

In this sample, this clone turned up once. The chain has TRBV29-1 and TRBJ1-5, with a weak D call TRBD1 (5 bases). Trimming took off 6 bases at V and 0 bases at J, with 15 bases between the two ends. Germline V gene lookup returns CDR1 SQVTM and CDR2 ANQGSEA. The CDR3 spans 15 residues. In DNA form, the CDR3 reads TGCAGCGTGCGGGGAGGGGCGGATAGCAATCAGCCCCAGCATTTT. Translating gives CSVRGGADSNQPQHF.

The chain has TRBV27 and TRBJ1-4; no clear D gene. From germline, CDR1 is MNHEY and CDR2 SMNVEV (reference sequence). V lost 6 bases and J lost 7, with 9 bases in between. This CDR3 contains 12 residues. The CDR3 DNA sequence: TGTGCCAGCAGCCCTCTTGGTGAAAAACTGTTTTTT. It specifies CASSPLGEKLFF.

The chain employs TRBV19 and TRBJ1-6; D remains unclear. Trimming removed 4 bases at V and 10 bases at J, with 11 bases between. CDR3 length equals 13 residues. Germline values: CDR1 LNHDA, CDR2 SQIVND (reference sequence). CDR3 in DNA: TGTGCCAGTAGTACGGGTCCAGCCTCACCCCTCCACTTT. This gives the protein CASSTGPASPLHF.

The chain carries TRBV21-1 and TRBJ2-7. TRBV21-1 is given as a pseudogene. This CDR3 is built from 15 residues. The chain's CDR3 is CASSARRKGAYEQYF. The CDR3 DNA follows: TGTGCCAGCAGCGCTCGTAGGAAGGGCGCCTACGAGCAGTACTTC.

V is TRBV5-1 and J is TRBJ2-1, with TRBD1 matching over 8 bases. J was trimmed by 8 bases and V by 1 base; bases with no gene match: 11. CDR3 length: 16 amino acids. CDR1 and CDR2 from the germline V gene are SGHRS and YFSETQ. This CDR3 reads CASSLPPGGSWDEQFF. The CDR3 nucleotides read TGCGCCAGCAGCTTGCCCCCAGGGGGCAGTTGGGATGAGCAGTTCTTC. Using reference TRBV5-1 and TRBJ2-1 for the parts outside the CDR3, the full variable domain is KAGVTQTPRYLIKTRGQQVTLSCSPISGHRSVSWYQQTPGQGLQFLFEYFSETQRNKGNFPGRFSGRQFSNSRSEMNVSTLELGDSALYLCASSLPPGGSWDEQFFGPGTRLTVL.

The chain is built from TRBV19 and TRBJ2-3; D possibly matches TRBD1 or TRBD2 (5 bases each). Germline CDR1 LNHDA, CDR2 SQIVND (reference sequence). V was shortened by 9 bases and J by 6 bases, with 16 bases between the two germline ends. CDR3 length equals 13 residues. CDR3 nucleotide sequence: TGTGCCAGCTCTAGGGGACGGATGGATACGCAGTATTTT. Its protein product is CASSRGRMDTQYF.

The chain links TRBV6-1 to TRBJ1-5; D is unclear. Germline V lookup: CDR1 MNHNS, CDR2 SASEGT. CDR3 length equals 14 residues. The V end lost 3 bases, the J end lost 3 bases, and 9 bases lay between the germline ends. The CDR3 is CASSERQANQPQHF. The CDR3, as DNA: TGTGCCAGCAGTGAGAGGCAAGCCAATCAGCCCCAGCATTTT.

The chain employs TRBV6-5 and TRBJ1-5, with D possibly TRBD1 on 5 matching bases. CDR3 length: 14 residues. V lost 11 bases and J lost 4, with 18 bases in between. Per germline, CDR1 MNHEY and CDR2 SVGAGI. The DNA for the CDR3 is TGTGCCGGAGACCCGGGGGGGAGTAATCAGCCCCAGCATTTT. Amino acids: CAGDPGGSNQPQHF.

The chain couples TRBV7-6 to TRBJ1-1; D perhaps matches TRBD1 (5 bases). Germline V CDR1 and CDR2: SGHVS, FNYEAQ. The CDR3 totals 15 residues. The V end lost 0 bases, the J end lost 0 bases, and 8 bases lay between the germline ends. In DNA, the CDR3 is TGTGCCAGCAGCTTAGCTCAGGGTTTGAACACTGAAGCTTTCTTT. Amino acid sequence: CASSLAQGLNTEAFF.

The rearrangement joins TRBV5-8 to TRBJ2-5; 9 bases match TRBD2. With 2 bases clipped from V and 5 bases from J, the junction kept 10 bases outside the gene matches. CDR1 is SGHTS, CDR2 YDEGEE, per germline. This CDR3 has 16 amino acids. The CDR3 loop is CASSLGRAGGHETQYF. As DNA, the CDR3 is TGTGCCAGCAGCTTAGGTCGTGCGGGGGGGCACGAGACCCAGTACTTC.

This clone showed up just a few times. The CDR3 reads CASSLDASNYGYTF. The DNA of the CDR3 is TGTGCCAGCAGCTTAGATGCCAGTAACTATGGCTACACCTTC. The chain joins TRBV7-2 to TRBJ1-2, with D unclear. V lost 1 base and J 1 base, leaving 7 bases between the germline ends. The length of the CDR3 is 14 residues. Germline V lookup: CDR1 SGHTA, CDR2 FQGNSA.

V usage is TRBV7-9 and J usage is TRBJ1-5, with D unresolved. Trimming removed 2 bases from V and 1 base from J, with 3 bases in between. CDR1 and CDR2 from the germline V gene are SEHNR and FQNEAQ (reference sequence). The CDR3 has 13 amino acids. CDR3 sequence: CASSLQSNQPQHF. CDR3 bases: TGTGCCAGCAGCTTACAAAGCAATCAGCCCCAGCATTTT.

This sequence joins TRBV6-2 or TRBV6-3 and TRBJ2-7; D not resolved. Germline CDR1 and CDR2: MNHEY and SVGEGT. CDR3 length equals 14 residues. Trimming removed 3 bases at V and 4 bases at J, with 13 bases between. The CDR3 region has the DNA TGTGCCAGCAGTTATTCACCCGGGCAGTACGAGCAGTACTTC. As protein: CASSYSPGQYEQYF.

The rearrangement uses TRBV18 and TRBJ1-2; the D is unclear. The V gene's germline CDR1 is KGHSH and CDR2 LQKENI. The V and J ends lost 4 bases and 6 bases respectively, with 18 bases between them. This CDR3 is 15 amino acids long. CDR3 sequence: CASSRRASQEDGYTF. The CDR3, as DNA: TGTGCCAGCTCACGACGGGCCTCCCAGGAGGATGGCTACACCTTC.

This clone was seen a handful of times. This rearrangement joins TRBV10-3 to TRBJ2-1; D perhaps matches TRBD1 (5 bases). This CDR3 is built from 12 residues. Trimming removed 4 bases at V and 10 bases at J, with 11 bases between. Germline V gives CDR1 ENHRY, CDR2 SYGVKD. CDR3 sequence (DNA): TGTGCCATCAGTGCGCAGGGCGGCGAGCAGTTCTTC. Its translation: CAISAQGGEQFF.

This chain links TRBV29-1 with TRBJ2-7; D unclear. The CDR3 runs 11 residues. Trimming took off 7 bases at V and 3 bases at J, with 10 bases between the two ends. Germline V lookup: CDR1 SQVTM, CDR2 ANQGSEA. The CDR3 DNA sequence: TGCAGCGGAGGTGCGGACTACGAGCAGTACTTC. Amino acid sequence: CSGGADYEQYF.

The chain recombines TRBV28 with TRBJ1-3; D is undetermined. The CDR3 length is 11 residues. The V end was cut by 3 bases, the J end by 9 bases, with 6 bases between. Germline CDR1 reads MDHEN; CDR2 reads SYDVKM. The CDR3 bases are TGTGCCAGCAGTTTGCGGGGCACCATATATTTT. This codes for CASSLRGTIYF.

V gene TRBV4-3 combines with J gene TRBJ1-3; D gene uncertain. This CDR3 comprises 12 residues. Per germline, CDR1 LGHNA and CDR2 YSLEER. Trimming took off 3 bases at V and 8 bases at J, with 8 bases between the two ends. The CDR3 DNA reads TGCGCCAGCAGCCACGGGCGGGACACCATATATTTT. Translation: CASSHGRDTIYF.

Here the CDR3 reads CASSAGQVLAKNIQYF. CDR3 DNA sequence: TGTGCCAGCAGCGCCGGACAGGTTCTAGCCAAAAACATTCAGTACTTC. The chain carries TRBV9 and TRBJ2-4; TRBD1 aligns across 7 bases. This CDR3 region has 16 residues. The junction had 6 bases not matched to a gene; V was cut back by 3 bases and J by 0 bases. From germline, CDR1 is SGDLS and CDR2 YYNGEE.

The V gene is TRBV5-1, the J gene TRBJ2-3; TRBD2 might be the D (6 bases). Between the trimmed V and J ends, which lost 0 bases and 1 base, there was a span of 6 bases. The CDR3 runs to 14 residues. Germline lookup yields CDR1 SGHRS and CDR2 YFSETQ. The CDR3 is CASSLGGGTDTQYF. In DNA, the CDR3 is TGCGCCAGCAGCTTGGGGGGGGGCACAGATACGCAGTATTTT.

Here the CDR3 reads CASRRDSLNTEAFF. The CDR3 DNA is TGTGCCAGCAGGCGGGACAGCCTTAACACTGAAGCTTTCTTT. The rearrangement joins TRBV6-5 to TRBJ1-1; 7 nucleotides align to TRBD1. V lost 6 bases, J lost 2 bases, and 6 bases stayed unmatched. The CDR3 totals 14 residues. The germline CDR1 and CDR2 sequences are MNHEY and SVGAGI.

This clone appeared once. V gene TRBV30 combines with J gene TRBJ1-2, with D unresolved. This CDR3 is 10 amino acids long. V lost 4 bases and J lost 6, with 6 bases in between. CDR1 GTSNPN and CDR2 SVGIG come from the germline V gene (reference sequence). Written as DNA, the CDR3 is TGTGCCTGGAAGGGTCATGGCTACACCTTC. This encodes CAWKGHGYTF.